These 3 T cell receptor beta chains came from one sample sequenced in a study of blood T cell repertoires in COVID-19 (TCRdb year 2020). Library method: the immunoSEQ multiplex PCR assay. What TCRdb holds here is the immuneACCESS table cut down to in-frame rearrangements. Part of the clones is not present; checked against another copy, under half of the missing clones reflect an unresolved V gene, and the others are unexplained. The sample table records approximately 180,000 clones; about 88% of these occur just once. Of the sample, roughly 2.4% falls within the top ten clones. Sequencing was carried out using PBMCs or T cells enriched from blood (not recorded which). All receptors derive from a middle-aged woman with acute COVID-19.

The J gene is TRBJ1-4, the V gene TRBV2; 10 bases fit TRBD1. Germline CDR1 SNHLY, CDR2 FYNNEI. The V and J ends lost 6 bases and 9 bases, in that order; junction bases with no gene match: 7. The CDR3 has 14 residues. Here the CDR3 reads CASRIRDRGQKLFF. The CDR3, as DNA: TGTGCCAGCAGGATCCGGGACAGGGGACAAAAACTGTTTTTT.

CDR3 sequence (DNA): TGTGCCAGCAGTTCGGGACAGCCTAATCAGCCCCAGCATTTT. Its translation: CASSSGQPNQPQHF. The chain combines TRBV6-5 with TRBJ1-5, with 7 bases fitting TRBD1. The CDR3 spans 14 residues. Looked up from germline, CDR1 is MNHEY and CDR2 is SVGAGI. The V gene end was trimmed by 4 bases and the J gene end by 4 bases; junction bases not matched to a gene: 4.

The V gene is TRBV19, the J gene TRBJ1-4; tentative D call: TRBD1 (5 bases). Germline CDR1 and CDR2: LNHDA and SQIVND (reference sequence). The CDR3 length is 14 residues. V dropped 2 bases and J dropped 8 bases, with 12 bases sitting between them. The CDR3 sequence: CASSIRSQGEKLFF. DNA of the CDR3: TGTGCCAGTAGTATAAGGAGCCAGGGAGAAAAACTGTTTTTT.